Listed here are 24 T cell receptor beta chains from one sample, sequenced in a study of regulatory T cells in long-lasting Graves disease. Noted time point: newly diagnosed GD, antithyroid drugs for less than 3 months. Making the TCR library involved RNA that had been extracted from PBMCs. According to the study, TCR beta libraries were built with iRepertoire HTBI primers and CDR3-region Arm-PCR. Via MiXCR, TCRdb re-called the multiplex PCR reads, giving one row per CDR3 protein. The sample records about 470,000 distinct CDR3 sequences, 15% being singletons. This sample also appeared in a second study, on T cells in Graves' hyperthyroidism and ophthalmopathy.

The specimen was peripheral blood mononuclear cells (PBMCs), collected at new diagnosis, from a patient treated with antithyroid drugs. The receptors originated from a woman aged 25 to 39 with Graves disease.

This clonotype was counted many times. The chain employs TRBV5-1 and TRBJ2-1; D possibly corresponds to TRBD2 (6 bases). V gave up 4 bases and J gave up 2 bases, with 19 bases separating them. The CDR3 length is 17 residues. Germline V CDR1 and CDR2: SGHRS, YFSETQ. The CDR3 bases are TGCGCCAGCAGCCTTGGTTTGACTAGTAGGCCCTACAATGAGCAGTTCTTC. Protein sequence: CASSLGLTSRPYNEQFF.

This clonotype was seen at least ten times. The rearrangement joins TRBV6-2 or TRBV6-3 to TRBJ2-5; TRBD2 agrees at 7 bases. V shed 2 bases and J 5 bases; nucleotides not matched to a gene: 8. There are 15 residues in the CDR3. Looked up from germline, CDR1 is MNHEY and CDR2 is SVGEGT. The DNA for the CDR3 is TGTGCCAGCAGTTACAGAGCGGGAAAGTCTGAGACCCAGTACTTC. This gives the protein CASSYRAGKSETQYF.

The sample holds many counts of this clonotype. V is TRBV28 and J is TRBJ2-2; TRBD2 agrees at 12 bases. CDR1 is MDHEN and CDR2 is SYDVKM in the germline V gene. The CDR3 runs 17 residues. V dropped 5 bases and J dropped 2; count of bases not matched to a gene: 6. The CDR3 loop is CASSLQLAGGNTGELFF. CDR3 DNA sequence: TGTGCCAGCAGTCTCCAACTAGCGGGAGGTAACACCGGGGAGCTGTTTTTT.

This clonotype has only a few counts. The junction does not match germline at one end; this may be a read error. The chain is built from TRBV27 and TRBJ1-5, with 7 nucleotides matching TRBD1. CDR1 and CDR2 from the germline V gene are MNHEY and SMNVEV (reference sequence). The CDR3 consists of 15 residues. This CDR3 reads CASSKGTAGNQPQRF. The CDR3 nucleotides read TGTGCCAGCAGCAAGGGGACAGCAGGGAATCAGCCCCAGCGTTTT.

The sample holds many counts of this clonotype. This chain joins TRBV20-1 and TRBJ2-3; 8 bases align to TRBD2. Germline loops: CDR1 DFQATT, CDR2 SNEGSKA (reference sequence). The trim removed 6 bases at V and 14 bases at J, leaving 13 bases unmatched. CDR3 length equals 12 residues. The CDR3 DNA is TGCAGTGCGCCCTTAAGGCGGGAGGTGGTGTATTTT. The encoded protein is CSAPLRREVVYF.

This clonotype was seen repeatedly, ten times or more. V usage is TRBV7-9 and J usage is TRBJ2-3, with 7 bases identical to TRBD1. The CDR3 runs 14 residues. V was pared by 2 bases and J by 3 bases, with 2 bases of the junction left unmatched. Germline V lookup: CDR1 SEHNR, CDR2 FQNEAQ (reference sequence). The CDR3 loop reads CASSLPRGTDTQYF. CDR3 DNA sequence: TGTGCCAGCAGCTTACCCAGGGGGACAGATACGCAGTATTTT.

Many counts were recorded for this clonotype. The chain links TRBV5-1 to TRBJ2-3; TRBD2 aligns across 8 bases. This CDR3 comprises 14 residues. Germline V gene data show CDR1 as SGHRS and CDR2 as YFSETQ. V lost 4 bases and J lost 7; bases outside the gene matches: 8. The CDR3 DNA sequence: TGCGCCAGCAGCGGGGCGGGAGGAGGAAATACGCAGTATTTT. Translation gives CASSGAGGGNTQYF.

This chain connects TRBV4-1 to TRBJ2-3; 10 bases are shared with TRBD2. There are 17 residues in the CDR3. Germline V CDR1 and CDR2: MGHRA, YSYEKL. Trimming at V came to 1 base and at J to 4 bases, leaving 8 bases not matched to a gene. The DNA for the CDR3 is TGCGCCAGCAGCCAAGTTCCAGCGGGGGGGAGGTCAGATACGCAGTATTTT. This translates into CASSQVPAGGRSDTQYF.

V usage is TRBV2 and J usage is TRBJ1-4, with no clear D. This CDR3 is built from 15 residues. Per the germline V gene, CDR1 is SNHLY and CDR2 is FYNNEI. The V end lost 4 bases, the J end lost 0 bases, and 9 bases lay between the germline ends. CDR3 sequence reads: CASSGLRTTNEKLFF. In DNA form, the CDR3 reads TGTGCCAGCAGTGGACTACGTACAACTAATGAAAAACTGTTTTTT.

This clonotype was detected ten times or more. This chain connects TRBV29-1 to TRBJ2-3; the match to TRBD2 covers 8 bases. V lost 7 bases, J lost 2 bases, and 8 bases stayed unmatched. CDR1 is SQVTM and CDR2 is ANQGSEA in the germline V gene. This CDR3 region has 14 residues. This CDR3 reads CSGDSGTSTDTQYF. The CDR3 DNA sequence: TGCAGCGGTGATAGCGGGACCTCCACAGATACGCAGTATTTT.

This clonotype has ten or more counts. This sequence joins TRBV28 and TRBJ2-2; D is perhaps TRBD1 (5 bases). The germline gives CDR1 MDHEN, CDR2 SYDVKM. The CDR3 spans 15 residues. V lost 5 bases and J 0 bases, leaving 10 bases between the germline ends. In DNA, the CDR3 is TGTGCCAGCAGTCCCCCAGGGTCGAACACCGGGGAGCTGTTTTTT. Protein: CASSPPGSNTGELFF.

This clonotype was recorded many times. The CDR3 reads CASSFGTSYNEQFF. The CDR3 DNA reads as TGTGCCAGCAGCTTCGGGACTTCCTACAATGAGCAGTTCTTC. The chain is built from TRBV7-7 and TRBJ2-1, with a tentative D call TRBD2 (6 bases). The CDR3 contains 14 residues. Looked up from germline, CDR1 is SSHAT and CDR2 is FNYEAQ (reference sequence). Trimming removed 3 bases at V and 1 base at J, with 7 bases between.

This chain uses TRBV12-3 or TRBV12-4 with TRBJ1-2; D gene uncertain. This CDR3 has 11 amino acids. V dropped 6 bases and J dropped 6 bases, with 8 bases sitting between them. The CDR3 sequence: CASSSTHGYTF. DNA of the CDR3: TGTGCCAGCAGCAGTACTCATGGCTACACCTTC.

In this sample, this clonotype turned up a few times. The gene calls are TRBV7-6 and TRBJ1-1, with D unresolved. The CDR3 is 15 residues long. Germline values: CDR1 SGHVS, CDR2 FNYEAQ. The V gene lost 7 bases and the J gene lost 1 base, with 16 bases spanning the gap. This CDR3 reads CASNLTGRGNTEAFF. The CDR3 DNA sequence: TGTGCCAGCAATCTTACGGGCCGAGGGAACACTGAAGCTTTCTTT.

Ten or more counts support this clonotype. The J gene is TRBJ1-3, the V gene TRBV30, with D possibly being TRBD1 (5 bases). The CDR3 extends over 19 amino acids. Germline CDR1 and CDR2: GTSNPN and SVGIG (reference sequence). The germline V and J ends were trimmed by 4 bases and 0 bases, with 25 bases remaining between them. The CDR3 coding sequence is TGTGCCTGGAACTCACCCAGGGTGGGCCTTAAGAGCTCTGGAAACACCATATATTTT. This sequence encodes CAWNSPRVGLKSSGNTIYF. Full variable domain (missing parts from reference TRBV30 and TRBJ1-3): SQTIHQWPATLVQPVGSPLSLECTVEGTSNPNLYWYRQAAGRGLQLLFYSVGIGQISSEVPQNLSASRPQDRQFILSSKKLLLSDSGFYLCAWNSPRVGLKSSGNTIYFGEGSWLTVV.

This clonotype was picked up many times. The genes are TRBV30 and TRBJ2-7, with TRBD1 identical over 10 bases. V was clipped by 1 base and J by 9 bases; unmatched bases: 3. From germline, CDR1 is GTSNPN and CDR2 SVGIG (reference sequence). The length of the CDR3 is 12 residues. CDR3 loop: CAWSATGGGQYF. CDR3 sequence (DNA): TGTGCCTGGAGTGCGACAGGGGGCGGGCAGTACTTC. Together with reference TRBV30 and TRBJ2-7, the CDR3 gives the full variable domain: SQTIHQWPATLVQPVGSPLSLECTVEGTSNPNLYWYRQAAGRGLQLLFYSVGIGQISSEVPQNLSASRPQDRQFILSSKKLLLSDSGFYLCAWSATGGGQYFGPGTRLTVT.

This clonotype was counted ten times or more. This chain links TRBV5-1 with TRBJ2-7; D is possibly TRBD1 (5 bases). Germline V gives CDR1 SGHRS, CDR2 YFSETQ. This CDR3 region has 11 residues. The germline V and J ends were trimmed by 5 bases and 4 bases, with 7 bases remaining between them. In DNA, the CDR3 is TGCGCCAGCAGGGACATATACGAGCAGTACTTC. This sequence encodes CASRDIYEQYF.

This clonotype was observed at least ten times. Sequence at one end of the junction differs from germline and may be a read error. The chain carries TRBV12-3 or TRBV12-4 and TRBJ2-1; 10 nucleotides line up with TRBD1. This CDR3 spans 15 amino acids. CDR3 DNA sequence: TGTGCCAACAGTTTTGGGACAGGGGTAAACCAGGAGCAGTTCTTC. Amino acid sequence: CANSFGTGVNQEQFF.

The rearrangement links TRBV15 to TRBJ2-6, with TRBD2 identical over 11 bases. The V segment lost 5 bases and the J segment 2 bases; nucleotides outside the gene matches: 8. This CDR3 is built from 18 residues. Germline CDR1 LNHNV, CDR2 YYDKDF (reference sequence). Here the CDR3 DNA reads TGTGCCACCAGCGAAACTAGCGGGAGTTTCCCTGGGGCCAACGTCCTGACTTTC. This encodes CATSETSGSFPGANVLTF.

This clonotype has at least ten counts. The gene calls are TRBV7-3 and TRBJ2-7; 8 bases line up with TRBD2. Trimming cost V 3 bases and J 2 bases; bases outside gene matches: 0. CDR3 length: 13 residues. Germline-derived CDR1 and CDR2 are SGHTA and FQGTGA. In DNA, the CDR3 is TGTGCCAGCAGCTTGACTAGCGCCTACGAGCAGTACTTC. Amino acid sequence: CASSLTSAYEQYF.

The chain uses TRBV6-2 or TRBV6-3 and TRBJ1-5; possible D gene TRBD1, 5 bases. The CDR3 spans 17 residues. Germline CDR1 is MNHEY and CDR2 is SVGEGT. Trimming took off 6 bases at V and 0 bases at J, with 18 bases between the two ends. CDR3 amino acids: CASRLDGQIDSNQPQHF. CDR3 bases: TGTGCCAGCAGACTCGACGGACAAATTGATAGCAATCAGCCCCAGCATTTT.

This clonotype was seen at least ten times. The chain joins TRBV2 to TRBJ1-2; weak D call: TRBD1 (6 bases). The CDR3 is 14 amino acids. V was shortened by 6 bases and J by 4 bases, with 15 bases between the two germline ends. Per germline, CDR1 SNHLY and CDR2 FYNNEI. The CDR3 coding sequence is TGTGCCAGCAGAGACGGACAGCGGCCCTATGGCTACACCTTC. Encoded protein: CASRDGQRPYGYTF.

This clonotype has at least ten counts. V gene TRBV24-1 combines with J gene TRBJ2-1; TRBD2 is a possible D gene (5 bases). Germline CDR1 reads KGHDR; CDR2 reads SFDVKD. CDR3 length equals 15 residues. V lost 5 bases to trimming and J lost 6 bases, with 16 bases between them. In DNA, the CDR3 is TGTGCCACCAGTGGGAGGATAGAGGCCGGCAATGAGCAGTTCTTC. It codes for CATSGRIEAGNEQFF.

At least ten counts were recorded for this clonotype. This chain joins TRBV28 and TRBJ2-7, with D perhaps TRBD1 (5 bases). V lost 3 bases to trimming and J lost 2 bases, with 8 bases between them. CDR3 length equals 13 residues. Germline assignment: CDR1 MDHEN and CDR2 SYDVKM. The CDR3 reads CASSFQGTYEQYF. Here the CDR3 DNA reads TGTGCCAGCAGTTTCCAGGGAACCTACGAGCAGTACTTC.